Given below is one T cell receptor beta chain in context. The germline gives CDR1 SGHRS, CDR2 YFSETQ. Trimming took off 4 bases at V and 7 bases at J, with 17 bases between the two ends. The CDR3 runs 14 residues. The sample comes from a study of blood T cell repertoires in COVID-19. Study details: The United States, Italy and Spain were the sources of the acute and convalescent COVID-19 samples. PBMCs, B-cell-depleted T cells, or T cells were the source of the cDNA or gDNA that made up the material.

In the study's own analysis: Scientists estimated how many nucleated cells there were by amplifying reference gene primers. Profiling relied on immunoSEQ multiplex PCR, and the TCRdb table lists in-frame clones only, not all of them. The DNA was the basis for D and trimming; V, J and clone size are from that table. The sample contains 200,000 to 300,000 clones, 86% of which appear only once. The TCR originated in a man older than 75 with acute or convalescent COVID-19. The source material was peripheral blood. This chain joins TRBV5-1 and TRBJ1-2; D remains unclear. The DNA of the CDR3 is TGCGCCAGCAGCCGCGGGGATCTAGAGGTTGGCTACACCTTC. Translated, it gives CASSRGDLEVGYTF.